This T cell receptor beta chain was found in a study of T cell responses to AZD1222 COVID-19 vaccine. V was clipped by 1 base and J by 5 bases, with 5 bases between them. This CDR3 is 13 amino acids long. CDR1 is LGHNA and CDR2 is YNFKEQ in the germline V gene. Details on this clone: The target antigen is unknown.

General observations from the study: Unmutated regions of variants are reportedly targeted by nearly half of spike-specific TCRs.

TCRdb's table, derived via immunoSEQ multiplex PCR, lists solely in-frame clones and lacks some. The repertoire holds 150,000 to 250,000 clones, roughly 92% seen once, with 0.9% to 1.1% in the top ten. V gene TRBV4-2 combines with J gene TRBJ1-4; D remains unclear. This clonotype was sampled from an adult who received the AZD1222 COVID-19 vaccine. The sequencing here drew on peripheral blood, taken 28 days after the second AZD1222 dose. The CDR3 region is CASSQVLNEKLFF. CDR3 nucleotides: TGTGCCAGCAGCCAAGTACTGAATGAAAAACTGTTTTTT.